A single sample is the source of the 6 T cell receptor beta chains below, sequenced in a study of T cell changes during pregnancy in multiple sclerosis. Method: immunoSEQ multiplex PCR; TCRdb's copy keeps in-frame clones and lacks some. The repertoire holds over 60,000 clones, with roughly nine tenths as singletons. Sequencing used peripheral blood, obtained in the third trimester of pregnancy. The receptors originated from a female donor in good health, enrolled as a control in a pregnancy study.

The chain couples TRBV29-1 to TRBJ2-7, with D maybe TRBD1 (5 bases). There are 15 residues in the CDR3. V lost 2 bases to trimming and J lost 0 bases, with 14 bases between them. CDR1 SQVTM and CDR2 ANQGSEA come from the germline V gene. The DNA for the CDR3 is TGCAGCGTTGAATGGCAGGGTTCCTCCTCCTACGAGCAGTACTTC. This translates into CSVEWQGSSSYEQYF.

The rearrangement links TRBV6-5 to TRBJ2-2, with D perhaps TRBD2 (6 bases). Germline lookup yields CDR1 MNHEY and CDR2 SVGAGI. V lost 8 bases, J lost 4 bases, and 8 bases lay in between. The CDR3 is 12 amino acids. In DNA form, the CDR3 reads TGTGCCAGCTGGCGGGGCACCGGGGAGCTGTTTTTT. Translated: CASWRGTGELFF.

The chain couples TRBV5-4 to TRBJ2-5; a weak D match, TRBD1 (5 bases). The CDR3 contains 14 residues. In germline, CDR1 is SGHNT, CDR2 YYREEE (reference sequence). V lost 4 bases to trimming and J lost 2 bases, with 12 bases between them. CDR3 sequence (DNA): TGTGCCAGCAGCGCCTTTCAGGGACAAGAGACCCAGTACTTC. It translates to CASSAFQGQETQYF.

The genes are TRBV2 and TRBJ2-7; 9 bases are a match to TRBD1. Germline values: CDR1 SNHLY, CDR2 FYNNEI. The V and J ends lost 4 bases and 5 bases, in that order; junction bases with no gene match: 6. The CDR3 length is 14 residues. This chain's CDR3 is CASSGPGQGNEQYF. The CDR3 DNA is TGTGCCAGCAGTGGGCCCGGACAGGGGAACGAGCAGTACTTC.

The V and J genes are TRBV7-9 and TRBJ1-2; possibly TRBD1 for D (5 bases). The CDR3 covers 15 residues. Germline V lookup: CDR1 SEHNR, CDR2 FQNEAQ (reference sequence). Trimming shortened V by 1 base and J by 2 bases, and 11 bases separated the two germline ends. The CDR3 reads CASSLVGGENYGYTF. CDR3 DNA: TGTGCCAGCAGCTTAGTCGGAGGGGAAAACTATGGCTACACCTTC.

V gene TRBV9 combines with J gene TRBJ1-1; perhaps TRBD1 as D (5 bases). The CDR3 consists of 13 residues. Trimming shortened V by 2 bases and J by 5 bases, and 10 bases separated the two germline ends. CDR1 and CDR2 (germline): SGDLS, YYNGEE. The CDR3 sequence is CASSVGGSTEAFF. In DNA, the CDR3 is TGTGCCAGCAGCGTGGGGGGGAGTACTGAAGCTTTCTTT.